A selection of T cell receptor beta chains follows, all from one sample in a study of beta chain features in type 1 diabetes. Using immunoSEQ multiplex PCR, the repertoire was profiled, and TCRdb retains in-frame clones only, with some absent. The top ten clones hold about 0.45% of a sample with 15,000 to 20,000 clones, 45% to 50% of them seen once. Source material: stem cell memory CD4+ T cells from blood. Every receptor here comes from a man aged 18-30 years in good health. Each CDR3 is given with its conserved first and last residue. Fields, in order: CDR3 DNA, CDR3 protein, clone size, V gene, J gene, D gene. D genes are given only for firm matches. Size is stated for part of the rows, as once, few or many counts, or as a class when the clone is expanded.

cdr3_nt: TGTGCCAGTAGTACTATCGAACTAGCGGGAGAATCAGATACGCAGTATTTT
cdr3_aa: CASSTIELAGESDTQYF
clone_size: few
v_call: TRBV19
j_call: TRBJ2-3
d_call: TRBD2

cdr3_nt: TGCAGCGTTGAAGAGGCCTGGCCAGGGATCGGGGAGCTGTTTTTT
cdr3_aa: CSVEEAWPGIGELFF
clone_size: .
v_call: TRBV29-1
j_call: TRBJ2-2
d_call: .

cdr3_nt: TGTGCCAGCAGCCTAGGGGGCGGGGGGGCGCGACACACTGAAGCTTTCTTT
cdr3_aa: CASSLGGGGARHTEAFF
clone_size: .
v_call: TRBV5-4
j_call: TRBJ1-1
d_call: TRBD1

cdr3_nt: TGTGCCAGCAGCTACATCTCACGGGGGAGTCCGTCCGTCGGCAACATTCAGTACTTC
cdr3_aa: CASSYISRGSPSVGNIQYF
clone_size: few
v_call: TRBV7-9
j_call: TRBJ2-4
d_call: .

cdr3_nt: TGTGCTAGCAGCCCTACTACAGGGAAAGAGACCCAGTACTTC
cdr3_aa: CASSPTTGKETQYF
clone_size: .
v_call: TRBV7-7
j_call: TRBJ2-5
d_call: .

cdr3_nt: TGTGCCAGCAGTTTAAATTCCTTGCGCGAGCAGTACTTC
cdr3_aa: CASSLNSLREQYF
clone_size: .
v_call: TRBV28
j_call: TRBJ2-7
d_call: .

cdr3_nt: TGTGCCAGCAGCGTTGGAGGAATCTCGACAGATACGCAGTATTTT
cdr3_aa: CASSVGGISTDTQYF
clone_size: .
v_call: TRBV9
j_call: TRBJ2-3
d_call: .

cdr3_nt: TGTGCCAGTAGTATTTGGGGGGCCGGGACTAGCGGACGGGCCTACAATGAGCAGTTCTTC
cdr3_aa: CASSIWGAGTSGRAYNEQFF
clone_size: .
v_call: TRBV19
j_call: TRBJ2-1
d_call: TRBD2

cdr3_nt: TGCAGCGTTGCGGACGGGGGCTATGGCTACACCTTC
cdr3_aa: CSVADGGYGYTF
clone_size: .
v_call: TRBV29-1
j_call: TRBJ1-2
d_call: .

cdr3_nt: TGTGCCAGCAGCTTGGGGACAGGGTATCGCACTGAAGCTTTCTTT
cdr3_aa: CASSLGTGYRTEAFF
clone_size: few
v_call: TRBV11-2
j_call: TRBJ1-1
d_call: TRBD1

cdr3_nt: TGTGCCATCAGTGAGTCCCGTCCTAGCGGGGGGATTCGCGAGCAGTACTTC
cdr3_aa: CAISESRPSGGIREQYF
clone_size: few
v_call: TRBV10-3
j_call: TRBJ2-7
d_call: TRBD2

cdr3_nt: TGTGCCAGCAGCCCGGGACAGATAGCGGCCGGGGAGCTGTTTTTT
cdr3_aa: CASSPGQIAAGELFF
clone_size: .
v_call: TRBV7-6
j_call: TRBJ2-2
d_call: .

cdr3_nt: TGTGCCAGCAGTGAATCCTCCCCGAGGTATCAGCCCCAGCATTTT
cdr3_aa: CASSESSPRYQPQHF
clone_size: once
v_call: TRBV2
j_call: TRBJ1-5
d_call: .

cdr3_nt: TGTGCCAGCAGCTTAGCAGGGACAGGGGAGACCCAGTACTTC
cdr3_aa: CASSLAGTGETQYF
clone_size: few
v_call: TRBV7-9
j_call: TRBJ2-5
d_call: TRBD1

cdr3_nt: TGTGCCAGTAGTATAGGCCGGGTACAGGGACGCATGGACAATCAGCCCCAGCATTTT
cdr3_aa: CASSIGRVQGRMDNQPQHF
clone_size: .
v_call: TRBV19
j_call: TRBJ1-5
d_call: .

cdr3_nt: TGTGCCAGCAGCTTAGCGCCGACAGGGGGCATTTACGAGCAGTACTTC
cdr3_aa: CASSLAPTGGIYEQYF
clone_size: .
v_call: TRBV11-1
j_call: TRBJ2-7
d_call: TRBD1

cdr3_nt: TGTGCCAGCAGTTTATCAGCGGGTGAGGGGCAGTACTTC
cdr3_aa: CASSLSAGEGQYF
clone_size: medium-sized
v_call: TRBV28
j_call: TRBJ2-7
d_call: .

cdr3_nt: TGTGCCACCAGCAGAGATTGGGGACAGGAAATGCAGTACTTC
cdr3_aa: CATSRDWGQEMQYF
clone_size: few
v_call: TRBV15
j_call: TRBJ2-7
d_call: TRBD1

cdr3_nt: TGTGCCAGCAGTTTATCGCTTAGCGGGGTACAAGAGACCCAGTACTTC
cdr3_aa: CASSLSLSGVQETQYF
clone_size: few
v_call: TRBV27
j_call: TRBJ2-5
d_call: TRBD2

cdr3_nt: TGCGCCGCCAGGGGCAGGGGCTACTACGAGCAGTACTTC
cdr3_aa: CAARGRGYYEQYF
clone_size: .
v_call: TRBV10-1
j_call: TRBJ2-7
d_call: .

cdr3_nt: TGTGCCAGCAGCTTTAGTGGCCACAGGGTGGACTATGGCTACACCTTC
cdr3_aa: CASSFSGHRVDYGYTF
clone_size: few
v_call: TRBV7-2
j_call: TRBJ1-2
d_call: .

cdr3_nt: TGTGCCAGCAGCTTAGGCAGGGGTCTTCCCCCCTACGAGCAGTACTTC
cdr3_aa: CASSLGRGLPPYEQYF
clone_size: .
v_call: TRBV7-9
j_call: TRBJ2-7
d_call: .

cdr3_nt: TGTGCCAGCTCACCTTACACAGAGCTCACCGGGGAGCTGTTTTTT
cdr3_aa: CASSPYTELTGELFF
clone_size: .
v_call: TRBV18
j_call: TRBJ2-2
d_call: .

cdr3_nt: TGTGCCAGCAGACCTCCGGGACACCGGATCGATGGGCAGTTCTTC
cdr3_aa: CASRPPGHRIDGQFF
clone_size: few
v_call: TRBV6-5
j_call: TRBJ2-1
d_call: .

cdr3_nt: TGTGCCAGCAGGACAGTCAACACCGGGGAGCTGTTTTTT
cdr3_aa: CASRTVNTGELFF
clone_size: few
v_call: TRBV25-1
j_call: TRBJ2-2
d_call: .

cdr3_nt: TGTGCCAGCAGTTTAGGGGTCGCGGGGGTAGGGGAGACCCAGTACTTC
cdr3_aa: CASSLGVAGVGETQYF
clone_size: few
v_call: TRBV28
j_call: TRBJ2-5
d_call: TRBD2

cdr3_nt: TGCAGCGTTGGGCGGGACTACGAGCAGTACTTC
cdr3_aa: CSVGRDYEQYF
clone_size: .
v_call: TRBV29-1
j_call: TRBJ2-7
d_call: .

cdr3_nt: TGTGCCACCACGACAGGAGTAAATTCACCCCTCCACTTT
cdr3_aa: CATTTGVNSPLHF
clone_size: few
v_call: TRBV10-3
j_call: TRBJ1-6
d_call: .

cdr3_nt: TGTGCCAGCAGCTCAGCGGGAGAGGCCGCCGGGGAGCTGTTTTTT
cdr3_aa: CASSSAGEAAGELFF
clone_size: .
v_call: TRBV7-3
j_call: TRBJ2-2
d_call: TRBD2

cdr3_nt: TGTGCCAGCAGCCTACAGGGGAAGGGAACTGAAGCTTTCTTT
cdr3_aa: CASSLQGKGTEAFF
clone_size: few
v_call: TRBV7-9
j_call: TRBJ1-1
d_call: TRBD1

cdr3_nt: TGCGCCAGCAGCTTGGCTAGCGAGTACAATGAGCAGTTCTTC
cdr3_aa: CASSLASEYNEQFF
clone_size: .
v_call: TRBV5-1
j_call: TRBJ2-1
d_call: .

cdr3_nt: TGTGCCAGCAGGCAGGACCGGGGGGAGACCCAGTACTTC
cdr3_aa: CASRQDRGETQYF
clone_size: few
v_call: TRBV28
j_call: TRBJ2-5
d_call: .

cdr3_nt: TGCAGCGTTGGAGGGACAGGGAACCACGAGCAGTACTTC
cdr3_aa: CSVGGTGNHEQYF
clone_size: few
v_call: TRBV29-1
j_call: TRBJ2-7
d_call: TRBD1

cdr3_nt: TGTGCCAGCAGCCCCCGTTTCGGTACGGACTATGACAAAAACATTCAGTACTTC
cdr3_aa: CASSPRFGTDYDKNIQYF
clone_size: .
v_call: TRBV9
j_call: TRBJ2-4
d_call: .

cdr3_nt: TGTGCCAGCAGATACGTGCGGCAGGGCGTCACTGAAGCTTTCTTT
cdr3_aa: CASRYVRQGVTEAFF
clone_size: .
v_call: TRBV7-2
j_call: TRBJ1-1
d_call: .

cdr3_nt: TGCAGCGTTGAAGGATTCGGGGACTACGAGCAGTACTTC
cdr3_aa: CSVEGFGDYEQYF
clone_size: few
v_call: TRBV29-1
j_call: TRBJ2-7
d_call: .

cdr3_nt: TGTGCCATGATCCGGGACACCGGACGAGAGACCCAGTACTTC
cdr3_aa: CAMIRDTGRETQYF
clone_size: once
v_call: TRBV30
j_call: TRBJ2-5
d_call: .

cdr3_nt: TGTGCCAGCAGTTACGGAGCTAGTGCAGAGACCCAGTACTTC
cdr3_aa: CASSYGASAETQYF
clone_size: .
v_call: TRBV6-5
j_call: TRBJ2-5
d_call: .

cdr3_nt: TGTGCCAGCAGTCGGACAGCCCCCTATGGCTACACCTTC
cdr3_aa: CASSRTAPYGYTF
clone_size: few
v_call: TRBV28
j_call: TRBJ1-2
d_call: .

cdr3_nt: TGTGCCAGCAGCTCTTCTCCGGGACAGAGGTCCTACGAGCAGTACTTC
cdr3_aa: CASSSSPGQRSYEQYF
clone_size: .
v_call: TRBV7-9
j_call: TRBJ2-7
d_call: TRBD1

cdr3_nt: TGCAGCGTTACTACAGGGTGGGGCGGGGAGCTGTTTTTT
cdr3_aa: CSVTTGWGGELFF
clone_size: .
v_call: TRBV29-1
j_call: TRBJ2-2
d_call: .

cdr3_nt: TGTGCCAGCACCGGACAAGGGGTTGCTGGAAACACCATATATTTT
cdr3_aa: CASTGQGVAGNTIYF
clone_size: .
v_call: TRBV6-5
j_call: TRBJ1-3
d_call: .

cdr3_nt: TGTGCCAGCAGCGCTACAGGGGGCAATCAGCCCCAGCATTTT
cdr3_aa: CASSATGGNQPQHF
clone_size: .
v_call: TRBV6-5
j_call: TRBJ1-5
d_call: TRBD1

cdr3_nt: TGTGCCAGCAGCGTAAGCACCTTCAGCAGGTCAAAGCAGTACTTC
cdr3_aa: CASSVSTFSRSKQYF
clone_size: .
v_call: TRBV9
j_call: TRBJ2-7
d_call: .

cdr3_nt: TGTGCCAGCAGTCAGGACAGTCTCGGGACAAATAATTCACCCCTCCACTTT
cdr3_aa: CASSQDSLGTNNSPLHF
clone_size: .
v_call: TRBV28
j_call: TRBJ1-6
d_call: .

cdr3_nt: TGTGCCAGCAGGCCTCGACAGACCTCTGGAAACACCATATATTTT
cdr3_aa: CASRPRQTSGNTIYF
clone_size: .
v_call: TRBV7-9
j_call: TRBJ1-3
d_call: .

cdr3_nt: TGCGCCAGCAGCAAGACCGGGGGGGTACAAGAGACCCAGTACTTC
cdr3_aa: CASSKTGGVQETQYF
clone_size: .
v_call: TRBV5-1
j_call: TRBJ2-5
d_call: TRBD2

cdr3_nt: TGTGCCAGCAAGCAGGGAACACAGCCCACAGATACGCAGTATTTT
cdr3_aa: CASKQGTQPTDTQYF
clone_size: .
v_call: TRBV2
j_call: TRBJ2-3
d_call: .

cdr3_nt: TGTGCCAGCAGCTTAGACTCGGGGATTCTGTCCTACGAGCAGTACTTC
cdr3_aa: CASSLDSGILSYEQYF
clone_size: few
v_call: TRBV7-2
j_call: TRBJ2-7
d_call: .